The TCR beta chain described here comes from a study of response to subunit inactivated influenza vaccine. The CDR3 is 17 amino acids. V was pared by 0 bases and J by 0 bases, with 12 bases between. Germline V gene data show CDR1 as SGHVS and CDR2 as FNYEAQ. This clonotype was found a few times. Each CDR3 protein gets one entry after TCRdb re-called the RT-PCR reads with MiXCR. The sample holds roughly 780,000 distinct CDR3 sequences; about 18% are singletons and the top ten take about a tenth. This receptor was obtained from a man aged 50 to 60 who received an inactivated influenza vaccine. The material was PBMCs from blood, obtained 4 to 6 days after vaccination. This chain joins TRBV7-6 and TRBJ2-1; D is possibly TRBD2 (6 bases). The CDR3 sequence is CASSLASLASSYNEQFF. For the CDR3, the DNA is TGTGCCAGCAGCTTAGCCTCACTAGCAAGCTCCTACAATGAGCAGTTCTTC.